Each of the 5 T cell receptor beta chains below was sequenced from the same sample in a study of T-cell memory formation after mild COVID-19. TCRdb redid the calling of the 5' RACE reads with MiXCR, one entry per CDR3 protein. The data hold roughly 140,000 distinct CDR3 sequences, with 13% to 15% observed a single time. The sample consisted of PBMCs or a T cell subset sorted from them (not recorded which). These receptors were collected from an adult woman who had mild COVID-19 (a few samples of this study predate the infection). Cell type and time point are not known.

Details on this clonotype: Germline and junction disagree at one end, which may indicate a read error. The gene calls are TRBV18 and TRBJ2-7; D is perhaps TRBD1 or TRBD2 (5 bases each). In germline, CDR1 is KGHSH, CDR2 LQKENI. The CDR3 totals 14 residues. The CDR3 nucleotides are TGTTCCAGCTCACCCGGGGACGGTGGCTACGAGCAGTACTTC. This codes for CSSSPGDGGYEQYF.

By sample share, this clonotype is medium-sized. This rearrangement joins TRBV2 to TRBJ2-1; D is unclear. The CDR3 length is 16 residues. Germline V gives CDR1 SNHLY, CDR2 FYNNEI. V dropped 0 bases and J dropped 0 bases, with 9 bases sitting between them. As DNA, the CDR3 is TGTGCCAGCAGTGAAGCGACAAGGGTCTCCTACAATGAGCAGTTCTTC. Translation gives CASSEATRVSYNEQFF.

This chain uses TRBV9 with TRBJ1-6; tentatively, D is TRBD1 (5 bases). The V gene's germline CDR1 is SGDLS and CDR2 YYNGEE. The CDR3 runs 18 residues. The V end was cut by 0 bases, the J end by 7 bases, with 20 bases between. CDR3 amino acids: CASSVDSRGGEGNSPLHF. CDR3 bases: TGTGCCAGCAGCGTAGACAGTAGGGGAGGCGAGGGGAATTCACCCCTCCACTTT. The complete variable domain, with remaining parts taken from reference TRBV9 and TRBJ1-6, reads DSGVTQTPKHLITATGQRVTLRCSPRSGDLSVYWYQQSLDQGLQFLIQYYNGEERAKGNILERFSAQQFPDLHSELNLSSLELGDSALYFCASSVDSRGGEGNSPLHFGNGTRLTVT.

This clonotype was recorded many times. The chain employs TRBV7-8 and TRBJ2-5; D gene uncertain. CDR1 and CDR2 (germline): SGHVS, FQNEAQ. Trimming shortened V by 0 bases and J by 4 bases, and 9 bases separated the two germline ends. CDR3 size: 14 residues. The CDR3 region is CASSLAGGIETQYF. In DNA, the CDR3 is TGTGCCAGCAGCTTAGCTGGTGGGATAGAGACCCAGTACTTC.

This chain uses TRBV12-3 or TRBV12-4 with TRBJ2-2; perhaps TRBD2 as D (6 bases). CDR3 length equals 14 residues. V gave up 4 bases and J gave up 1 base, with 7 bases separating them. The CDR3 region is CASSWDLNTGELFF. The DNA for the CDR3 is TGTGCCAGCAGTTGGGACTTGAACACCGGGGAGCTGTTTTTT.